This T cell receptor (beta chain) is drawn from a study of T cells in Graves' hyperthyroidism and ophthalmopathy. Study conclusions and caveats: Peripheral blood also featured most of the thyroid clonotypes expanded above 0.001. It was a median around 6 months before onset that the model predicted ophthalmopathy.

Concerning this clonotype: Its antigen remains unknown.

Diagnosing involved the use of clinical symptoms, serum thyroxine and TRAb, thyroid ultrasound and orbital computed tomography. The CDR3 sequence is 16 residues long. CDR1 SNHLY and CDR2 FYNNEI come from the germline V gene. The ends were cut back, 7 bases at V and 0 bases at J, with 16 bases in the middle. There were TCR beta CDR3 regions amplified from RNA transcripts. First-round RT-PCR of the TCR CDR3 relied on the HTBI primer set. From the multiplex PCR reads, TCRdb called clonotypes with MiXCR, one entry per CDR3 protein. The sample contains about 420,000 distinct CDR3 sequences, 15% to 18% of which appear only once.

The sequence was collected from a woman under 30 with Graves' hyperthyroidism. V usage is TRBV2 and J usage is TRBJ1-5; D not resolved. The sequenced sample consisted of blood. The CDR3, as DNA: TGTGCCAGCACCCCCCCTGGAGGTTATAGCAATCAGCCCCAGCATTTT. Protein: CASTPPGGYSNQPQHF.